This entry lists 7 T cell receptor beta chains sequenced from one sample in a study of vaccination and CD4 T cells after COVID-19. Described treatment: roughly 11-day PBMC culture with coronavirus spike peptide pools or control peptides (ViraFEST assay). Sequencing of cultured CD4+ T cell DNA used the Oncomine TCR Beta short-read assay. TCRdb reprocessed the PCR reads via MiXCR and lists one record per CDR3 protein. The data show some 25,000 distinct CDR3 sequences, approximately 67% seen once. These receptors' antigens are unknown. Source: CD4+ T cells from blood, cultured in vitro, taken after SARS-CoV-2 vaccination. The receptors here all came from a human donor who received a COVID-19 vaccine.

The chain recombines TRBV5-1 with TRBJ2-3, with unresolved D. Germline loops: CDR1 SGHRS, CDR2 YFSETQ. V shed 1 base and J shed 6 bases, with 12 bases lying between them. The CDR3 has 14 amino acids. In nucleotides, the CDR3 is TGCGCCAGCAGCTTGCGAGGTTCCGGGGATACGCAGTATTTT. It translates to CASSLRGSGDTQYF. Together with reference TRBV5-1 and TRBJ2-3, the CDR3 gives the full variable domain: KAGVTQTPRYLIKTRGQQVTLSCSPISGHRSVSWYQQTPGQGLQFLFEYFSETQRNKGNFPGRFSGRQFSNSRSEMNVSTLELGDSALYLCASSLRGSGDTQYFGPGTRLTVL.

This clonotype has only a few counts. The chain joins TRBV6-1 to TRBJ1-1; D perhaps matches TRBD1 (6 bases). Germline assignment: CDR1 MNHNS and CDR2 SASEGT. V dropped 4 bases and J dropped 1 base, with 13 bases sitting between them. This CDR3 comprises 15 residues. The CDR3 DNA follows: TGTGCCAGCAGTGGAGGGACAACCCCGAACACTGAAGCTTTCTTT. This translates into CASSGGTTPNTEAFF.

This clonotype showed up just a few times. The CDR3 here is CASSESRQVNTEAFF. CDR3 nucleotide sequence: TGCGCCAGCAGTGAGTCGCGACAGGTGAACACTGAAGCTTTCTTT. The V gene is TRBV10-1, the J gene TRBJ1-1, with a possible D match to TRBD1 (6 bases). V shed 0 bases and J shed 0 bases, with 8 bases lying between them. This CDR3 region has 15 residues. Looked up from germline, CDR1 is WNHNN and CDR2 is SYGVQD (reference sequence).

CDR3 loop: CASNEWAGGWYGYTF. As DNA, the CDR3 is TGTGCCAGCAACGAATGGGCCGGCGGGTGGTATGGCTACACCTTC. The rearrangement joins TRBV25-1 to TRBJ1-2; D not resolved. The germline gives CDR1 MGHDK, CDR2 SYGVNS. The CDR3 runs to 15 residues. The V end lost 7 bases, the J end lost 5 bases, and 20 bases lay between the germline ends.

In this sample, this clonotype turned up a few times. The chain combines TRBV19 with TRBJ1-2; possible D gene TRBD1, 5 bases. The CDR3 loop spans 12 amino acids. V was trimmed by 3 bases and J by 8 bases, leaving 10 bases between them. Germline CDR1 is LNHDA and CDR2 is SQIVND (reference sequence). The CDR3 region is CASSMRGRGYTF. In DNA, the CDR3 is TGTGCCAGTAGTATGAGGGGACGGGGCTACACCTTC.

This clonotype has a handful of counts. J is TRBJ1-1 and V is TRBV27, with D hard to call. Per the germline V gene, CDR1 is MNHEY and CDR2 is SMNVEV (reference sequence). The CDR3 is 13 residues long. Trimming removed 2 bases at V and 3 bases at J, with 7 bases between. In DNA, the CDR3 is TGTGCCAGCAGTTTACGGGAGGACACTGAAGCTTTCTTT. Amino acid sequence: CASSLREDTEAFF.

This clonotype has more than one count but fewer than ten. CDR3 sequence: CSARTGWTDTQYF. The CDR3 DNA follows: TGCAGTGCTAGAACGGGATGGACAGATACGCAGTATTTT. This chain connects TRBV20-1 to TRBJ2-3; D perhaps matches TRBD2 (5 bases). The CDR3 totals 13 residues. Germline CDR1 is DFQATT and CDR2 is SNEGSKA (reference sequence). V was cut by 2 bases and J by 3 bases, with 9 bases left in between.